This entry lists 19 T cell receptor beta chains sequenced from one sample in a study of cytomegalovirus exposure and HLA in healthy donors. The primer mix had 60 Vbeta and 13 Jbeta primers. TCRdb keeps only in-frame clones here, not all; method: immunoSEQ multiplex PCR. The sample holds roughly 190,000 clones. The sequencing input was PBMCs. These receptors all stem from a man aged 25-45 years in good health and CMV-seronegative.

V usage is TRBV19 and J usage is TRBJ1-1; the match to TRBD1 covers 7 bases. After removal of 10 bases from V and 1 base from J, the junction contained 12 bases not matched to a gene. Germline assignment: CDR1 LNHDA and CDR2 SQIVND (reference sequence). This CDR3 has 15 amino acids. The CDR3 here is CANIRGFLPNTEAFF. CDR3 coding DNA: TGTGCCAACATCAGGGGGTTCTTACCGAACACTGAAGCTTTCTTT.

The chain carries TRBV6-6 and TRBJ2-5; 8 bases match TRBD2. The J call may be faulty, since TRBJ2-7 better matches the DNA end. This CDR3 contains 14 residues. Germline V gene sequence: CDR1 MNHNY, CDR2 SVGAGI (reference sequence). The CDR3 DNA follows: TGTGCCAGCACCCCAAGGACTAGCTTGAGCGAGCAGTACTTC. Its protein is CASTPRTSLSEQYF.

The V and J genes are TRBV4-1 and TRBJ2-7; 8 nucleotides align to TRBD1. The ends lost 3 bases at V and 2 bases at J; junction bases unmatched: 6. Per the germline V gene, CDR1 is MGHRA and CDR2 is YSYEKL. This CDR3 comprises 15 residues. CDR3 region: CASSHSQGATYEQYF. The CDR3 DNA is TGCGCCAGCAGCCATTCCCAGGGGGCCACCTACGAGCAGTACTTC.

This chain joins TRBV5-8 and TRBJ1-1; D perhaps matches TRBD1 (5 bases). The CDR3 has 14 amino acids. Germline V lookup: CDR1 SGHTS, CDR2 YDEGEE. The V end lost 4 bases, the J end lost 2 bases, and 12 bases lay between the germline ends. Written as DNA, the CDR3 is TGTGCCAGCAGCCCACAGGAGATTAACACTGAAGCTTTCTTT. Protein product: CASSPQEINTEAFF. Looking up the rest from reference TRBV5-8 and TRBJ1-1 gives the full variable domain: EAGVTQSPTHLIKTRGQQATLRCSPISGHTSVYWYQQALGLGLQFLLWYDEGEERNRGNFPPRFSGRQFPNYSSELNVNALELEDSALYLCASSPQEINTEAFFGQGTRLTVV.

The chain employs TRBV5-4 and TRBJ2-3; weak D call: TRBD2 (6 bases). The CDR3 extends over 15 amino acids. Germline-derived CDR1 and CDR2 are SGHNT and YYREEE (reference sequence). V gave up 4 bases and J gave up 5 bases, with 17 bases separating them. This chain's CDR3 is CASSPTLASLDTQYF. The CDR3 bases are TGTGCCAGCAGCCCCACTCTAGCGTCGCTAGATACGCAGTATTTT.

The rearrangement uses TRBV18 and TRBJ2-1; TRBD1 aligns across 9 bases. Germline CDR1 KGHSH, CDR2 LQKENI. V lost 8 bases to trimming and J lost 4 bases; unmatched junction nucleotides: 6. The CDR3 runs 14 residues. The CDR3 nucleotides are TGTGCCAGCCGGACAGGGGACCCTTACAATGAGCAGTTCTTC. Translated: CASRTGDPYNEQFF.

The chain carries TRBV29-1 and TRBJ2-7; 8 bases line up with TRBD1. From germline, CDR1 is SQVTM and CDR2 ANQGSEA. This CDR3 region has 14 residues. Trimming at V came to 4 bases and at J to 0 bases, leaving 5 bases not matched to a gene. CDR3 loop: CSVGRTGYSYEQYF. CDR3 DNA: TGCAGCGTTGGGAGGACAGGGTACTCCTACGAGCAGTACTTC.

Turning to this clone: One end of the junction fails to match germline, which may point to a read error. The sample carries other DNA sequences with the same CDR3. This chain uses TRBV30 with TRBJ1-6; TRBD1 might be the D (5 bases). Germline CDR1 GTSNPN, CDR2 SVGIG (reference sequence). The CDR3 runs to 12 residues. CDR3 DNA: TGCGCCTGGGGGAGAGAGAATTCACCCCTCCACTTT. It yields the protein CAWGRENSPLHF. Complete variable domain (other parts from reference TRBV30 and TRBJ1-6): SQTIHQWPATLVQPVGSPLSLECTVEGTSNPNLYWYRQAAGRGLQLLFYSVGIGQISSEVPQNLSASRPQDRQFILSSKKLLLSDSGFYLCAWGRENSPLHFGNGTRLTVT.

The chain uses TRBV7-2 and TRBJ2-3; maybe TRBD1 (6 bases). Trimming removed 7 bases from V and 1 base from J, with 15 bases in between. The length of the CDR3 is 15 residues. Germline CDR1 and CDR2: SGHTA and FQGNSA. The CDR3 here is CASTSEGVGTDTQYF. CDR3 DNA: TGTGCCAGCACGTCTGAGGGGGTAGGCACAGATACGCAGTATTTT. The variable domain in full, completed from reference TRBV7-2 and TRBJ2-3, reads GAGVSQSPSNKVTEKGKDVELRCDPISGHTALYWYRQSLGQGLEFLIYFQGNSAPDKSGLPSDRFSAERTGGSVSTLTIQRTQQEDSAVYLCASTSEGVGTDTQYFGPGTRLTVL.

The chain links TRBV28 to TRBJ2-7; possibly TRBD1 for D (6 bases). Trimming pared 2 bases from V and 3 bases from J, leaving 8 bases between. The CDR3 totals 13 residues. Germline assignment: CDR1 MDHEN and CDR2 SYDVKM. The chain's CDR3 is CASSLTGNYEQYF. The DNA of the CDR3 is TGTGCCAGCAGTTTAACAGGGAACTACGAGCAGTACTTC.

V gene TRBV7-8 combines with J gene TRBJ1-5; no definite D call. The V and J ends lost 5 bases and 4 bases respectively, with 24 bases between them. The CDR3 covers 18 residues. Germline CDR1 reads SGHVS; CDR2 reads FQNEAQ. The CDR3 nucleotides read TGTGCCAGCAGCCCGACCCGGGTGGCGTACGGCGCGAATCAGCCCCAGCATTTT. This sequence encodes CASSPTRVAYGANQPQHF.

The chain recombines TRBV4-1 with TRBJ2-7; the match to TRBD1 covers 12 bases. Germline V gene data show CDR1 as MGHRA and CDR2 as YSYEKL. V was pared by 5 bases and J by 5 bases, with 4 bases of the junction left unmatched. This CDR3 has 14 amino acids. CDR3 sequence: CASSSGTGGNEQYF. For the CDR3, the DNA is TGCGCCAGCAGCTCCGGGACAGGGGGCAACGAGCAGTACTTC.

The V gene is TRBV28, the J gene TRBJ1-2; TRBD1 agrees at 7 bases. Germline lookup yields CDR1 MDHEN and CDR2 SYDVKM. The CDR3 spans 14 residues. V shed 0 bases, J shed 5 bases, and the junction held 3 bases outside the gene matches. DNA of the CDR3: TGTGCCAGCAGTTTATGGGGGGGACAGTATGGCTACACCTTC. Translation gives CASSLWGGQYGYTF.

The chain employs TRBV13 and TRBJ2-7; 11 positions agree with TRBD2. Germline V gene lookup returns CDR1 PRHDT and CDR2 FYEKMQ (reference sequence). This CDR3 has 15 amino acids. J lost 4 bases, V lost 4 bases, and 6 bases had no gene match. The CDR3 spells CASSSRLAGNYEQYF. The CDR3 DNA reads TGTGCCAGCAGCTCACGACTAGCGGGAAATTACGAGCAGTACTTC.

This rearrangement joins TRBV10-3 to TRBJ1-4, with 7 bases lining up with TRBD1. Germline assignment: CDR1 ENHRY and CDR2 SYGVKD. Trimming took 5 bases from V and 3 from J; bases not matched to a gene: 6. The CDR3 totals 15 residues. The CDR3 is CAISKDREPNEKLFF. Written as DNA, the CDR3 is TGTGCCATCAGTAAAGACAGGGAACCTAATGAAAAACTGTTTTTT.

This rearrangement joins TRBV18 to TRBJ2-6; 8 nucleotides align to TRBD1. V shed 2 bases, J shed 1 base, and the junction held 1 base outside the gene matches. The germline gives CDR1 KGHSH, CDR2 LQKENI. This CDR3 contains 16 residues. CDR3 loop: CASSPRQGSGANVLTF. The CDR3 DNA sequence: TGTGCCAGCTCACCAAGACAGGGGTCTGGGGCCAACGTCCTGACTTTC.

The chain has TRBV4-1 and TRBJ1-2; TRBD1 might be the D (5 bases). The ends were cut back, 0 bases at V and 4 bases at J, with 15 bases in the middle. This CDR3 has 16 amino acids. Germline V CDR1 and CDR2: MGHRA, YSYEKL. The CDR3 DNA follows: TGCGCCAGCAGCCAAGATGGTCCAGGGAGGGGCTATGGCTACACCTTC. Translating gives CASSQDGPGRGYGYTF.

The chain combines TRBV7-3 with TRBJ2-3; 8 bases fit TRBD2. The V segment lost 4 bases and the J segment 1 base; nucleotides outside the gene matches: 10. Germline assignment: CDR1 SGHTA and CDR2 FQGTGA. There are 17 residues in the CDR3. This CDR3 reads CASSSRGSGSGTDTQYF. The CDR3 DNA reads as TGTGCCAGCAGCTCTAGAGGCAGCGGGAGTGGCACAGATACGCAGTATTTT.

The CDR3, as DNA: TGTGCCAGCAGTCGACTACCCCGGAGGCCTTCCTACGAGCAGTACTTC. It codes for CASSRLPRRPSYEQYF. The rearrangement joins TRBV28 to TRBJ2-7, with D maybe TRBD2 (5 bases). Per the germline V gene, CDR1 is MDHEN and CDR2 is SYDVKM. The CDR3 extends over 16 amino acids. V gave up 5 bases and J gave up 1 base, with 18 bases separating them.